This entry concerns a single TCR beta chain. Its target is not known. This entry is derived from a study of T cell repertoires in cytomegalovirus infection. Whole-study findings and limits: The study found HLA-C-restricted CMV-specific TCR beta clonotypes dominating the ex vivo response.

The germline gives CDR1 MNHEY, CDR2 SMNVEV (reference sequence). Trimming took off 5 bases at V and 3 bases at J, with 20 bases between the two ends. The CDR3 sequence is 17 residues long. TCRdb used MiXCR to reprocess the reads, holding one entry per CDR3 protein. The table lists some 920,000 distinct CDR3 sequences, approximately 30% of them singletons. The sequence came from a human donor in good health (CMV status not recorded). Some clones in this sample may be carry-over from other donors' samples. The gene calls are TRBV27 and TRBJ2-4; D possibly corresponds to TRBD1 (5 bases). The source was cultured CD8+ T cells from PBMCs, collected from culture after CMV antigen stimulation. The CDR3 sequence is CASSPSTQGTYKNIQYF. CDR3 nucleotides: TGTGCCAGCAGTCCCTCAACGCAGGGAACATACAAAAACATTCAGTACTTC.